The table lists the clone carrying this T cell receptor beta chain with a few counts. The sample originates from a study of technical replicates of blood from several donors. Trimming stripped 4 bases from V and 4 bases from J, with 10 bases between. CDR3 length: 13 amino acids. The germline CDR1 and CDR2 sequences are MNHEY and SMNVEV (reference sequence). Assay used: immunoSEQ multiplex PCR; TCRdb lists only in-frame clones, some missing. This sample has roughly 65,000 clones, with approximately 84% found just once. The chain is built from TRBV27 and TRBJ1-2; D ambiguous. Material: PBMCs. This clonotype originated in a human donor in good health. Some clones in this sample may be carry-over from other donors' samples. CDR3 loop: CASSSTELYGYTF. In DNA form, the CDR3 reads TGTGCCAGCAGTTCCACTGAGCTCTATGGCTACACCTTC.